This TCR beta chain was identified in a study of shared clonotypes between healthy human individuals. The trim removed 4 bases at V and 1 base at J, leaving 2 bases unmatched. Germline V gene data show CDR1 as SGHNT and CDR2 as YYREEE (reference sequence). The CDR3 length is 15 residues. Libraries were prepared by immunoSEQ multiplex PCR; TCRdb keeps only in-frame clonotypes and omits some of them. The table has under 1,900,000 clones, approximately 98.5% seen once; the top ten hold over 0.3%. Study-wide results and limits: Generation probabilities of non-shared clonotypes were lower (relative to those shared by all four donors). It was expected that sequencing depth would affect clonotype sharing among donors.

With regard to this clone: No antigen is known for it.

The V and J genes are TRBV5-4 and TRBJ2-1, with TRBD2 identical over 10 bases. This receptor was taken from a man younger than 40 in good health. Material for sequencing was naive CD4+ T cells sorted from blood. Subset denoted: CD45RA+ positively selected. CDR3 region: CASSISGRSYNEQFF. CDR3 coding DNA: TGTGCCAGCAGCATTAGCGGGAGGTCCTACAATGAGCAGTTCTTC.